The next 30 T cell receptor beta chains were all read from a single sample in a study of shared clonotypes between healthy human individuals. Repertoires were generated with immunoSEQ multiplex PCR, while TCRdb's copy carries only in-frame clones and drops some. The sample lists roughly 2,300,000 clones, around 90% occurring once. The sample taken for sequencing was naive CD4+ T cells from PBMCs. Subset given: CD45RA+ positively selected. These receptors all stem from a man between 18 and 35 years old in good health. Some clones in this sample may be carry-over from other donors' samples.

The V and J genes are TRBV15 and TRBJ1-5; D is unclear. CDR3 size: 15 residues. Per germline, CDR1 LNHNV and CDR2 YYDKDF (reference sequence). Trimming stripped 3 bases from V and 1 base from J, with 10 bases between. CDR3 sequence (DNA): TGTGCCACCAGCAGGATTAGAGGGAGCAATCAGCCCCAGCATTTT. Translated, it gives CATSRIRGSNQPQHF.

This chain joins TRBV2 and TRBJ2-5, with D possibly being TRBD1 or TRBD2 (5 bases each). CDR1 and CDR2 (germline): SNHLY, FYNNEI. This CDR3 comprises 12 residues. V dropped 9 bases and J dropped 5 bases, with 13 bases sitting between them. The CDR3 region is CASGGRAETQYF. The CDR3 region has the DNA TGTGCCAGTGGGGGTAGGGCGGAGACCCAGTACTTC.

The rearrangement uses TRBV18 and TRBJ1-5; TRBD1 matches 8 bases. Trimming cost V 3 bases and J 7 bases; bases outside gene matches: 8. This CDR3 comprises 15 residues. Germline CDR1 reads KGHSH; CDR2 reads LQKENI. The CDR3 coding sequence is TGTGCCAGCTCACCCCCGGGGGGACAGGCCCAGCCCCAGCATTTT. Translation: CASSPPGGQAQPQHF. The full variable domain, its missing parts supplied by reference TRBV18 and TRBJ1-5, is NAGVMQNPRHLVRRRGQEARLRCSPMKGHSHVYWYRQLPEEGLKFMVYLQKENIIDESGMPKERFSAEFPKEGPSILRIQQVVRGDSAAYFCASSPPGGQAQPQHFGDGTRLSIL.

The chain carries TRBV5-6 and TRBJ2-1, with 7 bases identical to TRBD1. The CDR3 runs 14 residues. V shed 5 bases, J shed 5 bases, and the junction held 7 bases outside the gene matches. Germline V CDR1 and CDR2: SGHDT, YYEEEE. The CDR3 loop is CASRLRGKNNEQFF. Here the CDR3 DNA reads TGTGCCAGCAGGCTCAGGGGGAAGAACAATGAGCAGTTCTTC.

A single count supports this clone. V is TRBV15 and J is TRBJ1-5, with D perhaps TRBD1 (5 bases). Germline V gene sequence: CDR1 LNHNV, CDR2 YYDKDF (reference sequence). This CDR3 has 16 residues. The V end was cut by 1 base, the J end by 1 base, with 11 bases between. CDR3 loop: CATSRGRGRSNQPQHF. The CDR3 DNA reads TGTGCCACCAGCAGAGGGCGGGGCCGGAGCAATCAGCCCCAGCATTTT.

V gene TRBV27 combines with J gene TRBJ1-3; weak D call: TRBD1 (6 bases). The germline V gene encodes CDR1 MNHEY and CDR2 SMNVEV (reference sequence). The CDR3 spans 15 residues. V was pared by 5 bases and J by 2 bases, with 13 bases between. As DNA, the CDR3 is TGTGCCAGCAGTGGACGGGGGGGGCCTGGAAACACCATATATTTT. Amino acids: CASSGRGGPGNTIYF.

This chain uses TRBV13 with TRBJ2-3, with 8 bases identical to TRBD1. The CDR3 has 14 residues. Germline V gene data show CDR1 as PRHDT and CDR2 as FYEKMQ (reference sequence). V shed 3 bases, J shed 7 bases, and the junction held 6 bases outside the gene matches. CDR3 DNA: TGTGCCAGCAGCTTCGGACAGGGCTCAAATACGCAGTATTTT. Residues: CASSFGQGSNTQYF.

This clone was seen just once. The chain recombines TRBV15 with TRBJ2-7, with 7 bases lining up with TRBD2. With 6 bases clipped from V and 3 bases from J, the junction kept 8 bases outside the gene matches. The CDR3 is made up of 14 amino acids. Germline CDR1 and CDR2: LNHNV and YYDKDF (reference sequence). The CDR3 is CATSIGTILYEQYF. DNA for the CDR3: TGTGCCACCAGTATCGGGACTATCCTCTACGAGCAGTACTTC. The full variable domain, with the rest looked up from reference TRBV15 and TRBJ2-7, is DAMVIQNPRYQVTQFGKPVTLSCSQTLNHNVMYWYQQKSSQAPKLLFHYYDKDFNNEADTPDNFQSRRPNTSFCFLDIRSPGLGDTAMYLCATSIGTILYEQYFGPGTRLTVT.

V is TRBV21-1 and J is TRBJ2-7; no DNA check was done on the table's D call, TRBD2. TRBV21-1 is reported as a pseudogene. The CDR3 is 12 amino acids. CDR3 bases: TGTGCCAGCAGCAGAGGGAGGTACGAGCAGTACTTC. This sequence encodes CASSRGRYEQYF.

Written as DNA, the CDR3 is TGTGCCAGCAGCTTAGCTACAGGGTCGGGCTATGGCTACACCTTC. Translated: CASSLATGSGYGYTF. This chain uses TRBV7-2 with TRBJ1-2; D is perhaps TRBD1 (6 bases). V was trimmed by 0 bases and J by 4 bases, leaving 12 bases between them. Germline CDR1 is SGHTA and CDR2 is FQGNSA. This CDR3 has 15 residues.

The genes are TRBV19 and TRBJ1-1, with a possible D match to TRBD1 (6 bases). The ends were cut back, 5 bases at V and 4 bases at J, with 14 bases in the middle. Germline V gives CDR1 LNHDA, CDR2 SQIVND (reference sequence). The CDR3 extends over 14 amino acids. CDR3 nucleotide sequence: TGTGCCAGTAGTCCTAAGAGGGGGGTCACTGAAGCTTTCTTT. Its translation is CASSPKRGVTEAFF. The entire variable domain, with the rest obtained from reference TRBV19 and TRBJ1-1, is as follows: DGGITQSPKYLFRKEGQNVTLSCEQNLNHDAMYWYRQDPGQGLRLIYYSQIVNDFQKGDIAEGYSVSREKKESFPLTVTSAQKNPTAFYLCASSPKRGVTEAFFGQGTRLTVV.

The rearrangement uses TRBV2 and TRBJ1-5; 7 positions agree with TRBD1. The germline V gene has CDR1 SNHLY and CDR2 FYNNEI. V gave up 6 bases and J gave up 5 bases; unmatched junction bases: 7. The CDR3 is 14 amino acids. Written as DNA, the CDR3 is TGTGCCAGCAGCTCCAGACAGGGCGATCAGCCCCAGCATTTT. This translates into CASSSRQGDQPQHF.

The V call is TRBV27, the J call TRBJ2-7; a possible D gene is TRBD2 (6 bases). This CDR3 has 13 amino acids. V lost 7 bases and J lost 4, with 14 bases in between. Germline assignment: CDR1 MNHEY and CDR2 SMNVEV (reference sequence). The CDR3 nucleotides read TGTGCCAGCACCCCTACGGGGGAATACGAGCAGTACTTC. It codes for CASTPTGEYEQYF.

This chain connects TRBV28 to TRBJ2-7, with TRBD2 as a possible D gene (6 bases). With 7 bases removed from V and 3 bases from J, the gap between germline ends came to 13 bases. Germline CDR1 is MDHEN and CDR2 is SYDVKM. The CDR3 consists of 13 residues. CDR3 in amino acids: CASKRGAVYEQYF. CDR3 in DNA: TGTGCCAGCAAGCGCGGGGCAGTCTACGAGCAGTACTTC.

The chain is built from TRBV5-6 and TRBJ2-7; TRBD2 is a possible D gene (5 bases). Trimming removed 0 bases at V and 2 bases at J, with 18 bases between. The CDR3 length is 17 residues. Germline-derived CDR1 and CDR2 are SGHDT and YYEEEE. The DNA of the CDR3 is TGTGCCAGCAGCTTGGCTGAGCGACACGGAGGAGCCTACGAGCAGTACTTC. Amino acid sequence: CASSLAERHGGAYEQYF.

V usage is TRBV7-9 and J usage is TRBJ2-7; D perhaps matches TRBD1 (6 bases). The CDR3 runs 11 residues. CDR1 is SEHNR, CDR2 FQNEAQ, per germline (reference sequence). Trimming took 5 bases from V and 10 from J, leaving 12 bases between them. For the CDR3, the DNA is TGTGCCAGCAGCCCACAGGGAGAACAGTACTTC. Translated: CASSPQGEQYF.

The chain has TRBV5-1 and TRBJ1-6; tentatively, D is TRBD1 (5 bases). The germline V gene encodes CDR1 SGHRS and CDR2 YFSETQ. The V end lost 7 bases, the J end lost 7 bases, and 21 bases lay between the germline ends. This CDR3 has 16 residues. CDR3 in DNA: TGCGCCAGCTCGCATAATGGGGCCGCTCCGAATTCACCCCTCCACTTT. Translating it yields CASSHNGAAPNSPLHF.

The CDR3 sequence is CASKQPGGRSYEQYF. Here the CDR3 DNA reads TGTGCCAGTAAACAACCTGGCGGGAGGAGCTACGAGCAGTACTTC. The chain links TRBV19 to TRBJ2-7; 8 nucleotides agree with TRBD2. The CDR3 loop spans 15 amino acids. Germline CDR1 is LNHDA and CDR2 is SQIVND (reference sequence). Trimming at V came to 7 bases and at J to 3 bases, leaving 11 bases not matched to a gene.

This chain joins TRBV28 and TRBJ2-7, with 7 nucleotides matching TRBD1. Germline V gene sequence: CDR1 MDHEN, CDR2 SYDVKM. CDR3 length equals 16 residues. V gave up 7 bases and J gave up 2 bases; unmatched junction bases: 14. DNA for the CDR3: TGTGCCAGCAAGGACTCTTCCCGGACAGGTCCCTACGAGCAGTACTTC. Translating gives CASKDSSRTGPYEQYF.

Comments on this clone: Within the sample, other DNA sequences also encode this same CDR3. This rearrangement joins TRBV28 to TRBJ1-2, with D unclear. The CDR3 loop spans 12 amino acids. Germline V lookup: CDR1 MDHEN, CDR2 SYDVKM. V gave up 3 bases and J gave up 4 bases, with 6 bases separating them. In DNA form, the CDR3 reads TGTGCCAGCAGTTTGGACCGCTATGGCTACACCTTC. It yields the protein CASSLDRYGYTF.

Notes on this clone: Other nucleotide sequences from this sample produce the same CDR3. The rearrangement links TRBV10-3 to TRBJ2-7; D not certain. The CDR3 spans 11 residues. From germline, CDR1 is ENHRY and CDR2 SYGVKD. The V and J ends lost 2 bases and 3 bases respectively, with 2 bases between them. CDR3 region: CAISEGYEQYF. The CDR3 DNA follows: TGTGCCATCAGTGAGGGCTACGAGCAGTACTTC.

This chain's CDR3 is CASRRPGSIHEQFF. The CDR3 region has the DNA TGTGCCAGCAGACGTCCAGGGAGTATCCATGAGCAGTTCTTC. The genes are TRBV28 and TRBJ2-1; D may be TRBD1 or TRBD2 (5 bases each). Germline CDR1 is MDHEN and CDR2 is SYDVKM. The ends were cut back, 6 bases at V and 8 bases at J, with 17 bases in the middle. The CDR3 totals 14 residues.

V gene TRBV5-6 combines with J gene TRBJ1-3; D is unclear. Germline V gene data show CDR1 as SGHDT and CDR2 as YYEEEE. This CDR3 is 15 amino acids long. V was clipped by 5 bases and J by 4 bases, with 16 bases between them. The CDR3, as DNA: TGTGCCAGCAGTAGAACGGGATACCTAGGAAACACCATATATTTT. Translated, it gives CASSRTGYLGNTIYF. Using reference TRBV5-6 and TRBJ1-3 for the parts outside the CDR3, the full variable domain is DAGVTQSPTHLIKTRGQQVTLRCSPKSGHDTVSWYQQALGQGPQFIFQYYEEEERQRGNFPDRFSGHQFPNYSSELNVNALLLGDSALYLCASSRTGYLGNTIYFGEGSWLTVV.

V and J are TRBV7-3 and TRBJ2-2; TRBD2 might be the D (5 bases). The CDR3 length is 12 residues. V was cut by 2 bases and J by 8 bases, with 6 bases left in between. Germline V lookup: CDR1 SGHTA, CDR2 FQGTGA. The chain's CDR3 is CASSLRRGELFF. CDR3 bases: TGTGCCAGCAGCTTACGGAGGGGGGAGCTGTTTTTT.

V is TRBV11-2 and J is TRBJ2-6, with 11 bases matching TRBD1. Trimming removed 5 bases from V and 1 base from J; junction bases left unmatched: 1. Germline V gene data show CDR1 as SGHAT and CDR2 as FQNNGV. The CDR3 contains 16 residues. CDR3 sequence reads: CASSGDRGSGANVLTF. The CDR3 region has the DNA TGTGCCAGCAGCGGGGACAGGGGGTCTGGGGCCAACGTCCTGACTTTC.

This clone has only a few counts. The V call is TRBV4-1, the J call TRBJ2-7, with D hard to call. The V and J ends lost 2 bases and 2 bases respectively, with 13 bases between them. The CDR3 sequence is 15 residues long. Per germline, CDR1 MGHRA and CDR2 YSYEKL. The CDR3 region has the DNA TGCGCCAGCAGCCAAAGGTCGGGCAGGACCTACGAGCAGTACTTC. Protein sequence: CASSQRSGRTYEQYF.

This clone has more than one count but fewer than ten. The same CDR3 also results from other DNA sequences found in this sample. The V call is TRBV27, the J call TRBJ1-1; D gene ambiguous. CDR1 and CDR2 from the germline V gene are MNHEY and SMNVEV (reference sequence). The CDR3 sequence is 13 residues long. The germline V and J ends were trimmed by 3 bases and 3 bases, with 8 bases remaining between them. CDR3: CASSLRGYTEAFF. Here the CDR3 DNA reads TGTGCCAGCAGTTTGCGGGGTTACACTGAAGCTTTCTTT.

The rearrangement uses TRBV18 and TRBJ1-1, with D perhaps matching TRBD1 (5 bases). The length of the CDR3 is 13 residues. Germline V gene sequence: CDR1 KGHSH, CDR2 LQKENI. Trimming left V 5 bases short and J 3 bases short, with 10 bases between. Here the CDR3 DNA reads TGTGCCAGCTCAGAGAAACAGGACACTGAAGCTTTCTTT. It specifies CASSEKQDTEAFF.

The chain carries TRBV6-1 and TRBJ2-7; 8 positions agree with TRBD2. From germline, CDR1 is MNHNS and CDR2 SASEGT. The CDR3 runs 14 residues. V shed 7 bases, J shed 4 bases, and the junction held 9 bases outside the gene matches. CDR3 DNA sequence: TGTGCCAGCACGGGGGGGGACCTTTGGTACGAGCAGTACTTC. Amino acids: CASTGGDLWYEQYF.

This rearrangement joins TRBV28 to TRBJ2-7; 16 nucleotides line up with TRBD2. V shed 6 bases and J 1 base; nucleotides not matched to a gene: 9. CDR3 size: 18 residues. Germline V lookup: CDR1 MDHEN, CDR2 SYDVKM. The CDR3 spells CASSPGLAGGPASYEQYF. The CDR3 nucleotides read TGTGCCAGCAGCCCGGGACTAGCGGGAGGGCCGGCATCCTACGAGCAGTACTTC.